This T cell receptor beta chain was recovered during a study of T cell changes during pregnancy in multiple sclerosis. This clone occurred a few times. Produced via immunoSEQ multiplex PCR; TCRdb's table is partial and in-frame only. The data show 25,000 to 35,000 clones, 75% to 90% seen once. This TCR was sampled from a female donor with multiple sclerosis, enrolled in a pregnancy study. The input for sequencing was CD4+ T cells from peripheral blood mononuclear cells, taken in the second trimester of pregnancy.

The CDR3 spells CASSLVAGTEAFF. CDR3 DNA: TGTGCCAGCAGCTTAGTAGCTGGTACTGAAGCTTTCTTT. The chain recombines TRBV7-2 with TRBJ1-1, with D unresolved. The V gene's germline CDR1 is SGHTA and CDR2 FQGNSA. The CDR3 totals 13 residues. V lost 1 base, J lost 5 bases, and 8 bases lay in between.